What follows are 3 T cell receptor beta chains derived from one specimen sequenced in a study of cytomegalovirus exposure and HLA in healthy donors. The PCR contained 60 Vbeta and 13 Jbeta primers. Only in-frame clones appear in the TCRdb table, and some are missing; sequencing was by immunoSEQ multiplex PCR. The table records 90,000 to 95,000 clones, around 81% of them present only once. The sample consisted of PBMCs. Receptor source: a man aged 30 to 39 in good health and CMV-seronegative.

V gene TRBV27 combines with J gene TRBJ2-7, with a tentative D call TRBD1 (6 bases). V was trimmed by 1 base and J by 4 bases, leaving 8 bases between them. CDR3 size: 13 residues. Germline V gives CDR1 MNHEY, CDR2 SMNVEV (reference sequence). The CDR3 loop is CASSLFQGYEQYF. The CDR3, as DNA: TGTGCCAGCAGTTTATTCCAGGGGTACGAGCAGTACTTC.

This sequence joins TRBV6-5 and TRBJ2-2; perhaps TRBD2 as D (5 bases). CDR1 and CDR2 (germline): MNHEY, SVGAGI. Between the trimmed V and J ends, which lost 3 bases and 5 bases, there was a span of 13 bases. CDR3 size: 15 residues. The CDR3 here is CASSYLGSKTGELFF. CDR3 DNA: TGTGCCAGCAGTTATTTGGGGAGTAAGACCGGGGAGCTGTTTTTT.

The sample holds one count of this clone. The chain uses TRBV7-2 and TRBJ1-2, with D hard to call. In germline, CDR1 is SGHTA, CDR2 FQGNSA. This CDR3 has 14 residues. Trimming removed 5 bases at V and 2 bases at J, with 12 bases between. As DNA, the CDR3 is TGTGCCAGCAGCCCCCTCGTACAGAACTATGGCTACACCTTC. This codes for CASSPLVQNYGYTF.